Below, one T cell receptor (beta chain) is given with its context. There are 14 residues in the CDR3. Losses at the gene ends were 6 bases for V and 1 base for J; bases not matched to a gene: 6. Germline V gene data show CDR1 as LNHDA and CDR2 as SQIVND (reference sequence). This record belongs to a study of cytomegalovirus exposure and HLA in healthy donors. Assay used: immunoSEQ multiplex PCR; TCRdb lists only in-frame clones, some missing. The data show about 270,000 clones, with 70% to 90% seen just once and 0.95% to 1.1% held by the top ten. The TCR was taken from a young woman in good health and CMV-seronegative. The J gene is TRBJ2-7, the V gene TRBV19, with 7 bases matching TRBD1. What was sequenced was PBMCs. The CDR3 nucleotides are TGTGCCAGTAGGGGGACAGCCAGATCCTACGAGCAGTACTTC. This encodes CASRGTARSYEQYF. Looking up the rest from reference TRBV19 and TRBJ2-7 gives the full variable domain: DGGITQSPKYLFRKEGQNVTLSCEQNLNHDAMYWYRQDPGQGLRLIYYSQIVNDFQKGDIAEGYSVSREKKESFPLTVTSAQKNPTAFYLCASRGTARSYEQYFGPGTRLTVT.